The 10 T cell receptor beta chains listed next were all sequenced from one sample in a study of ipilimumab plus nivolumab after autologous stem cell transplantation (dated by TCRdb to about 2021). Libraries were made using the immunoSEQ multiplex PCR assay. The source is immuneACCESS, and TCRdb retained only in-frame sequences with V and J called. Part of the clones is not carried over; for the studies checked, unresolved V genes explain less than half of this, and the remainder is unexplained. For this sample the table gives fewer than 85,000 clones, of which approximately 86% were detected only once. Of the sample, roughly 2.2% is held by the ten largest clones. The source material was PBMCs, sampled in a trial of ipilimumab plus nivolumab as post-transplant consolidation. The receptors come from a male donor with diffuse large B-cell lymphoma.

CDR3: CASSILGGLSSYNEQFF. Written as DNA, the CDR3 is TGTGCCAGTAGTATTCTAGGGGGACTTAGCTCCTACAATGAGCAGTTCTTC. The chain combines TRBV19 with TRBJ2-1; D might be TRBD1 or TRBD2, each matching 6 bases. The V gene's germline CDR1 is LNHDA and CDR2 SQIVND (reference sequence). Trimming removed 3 bases at V and 0 bases at J, with 15 bases between. The CDR3 consists of 17 residues.

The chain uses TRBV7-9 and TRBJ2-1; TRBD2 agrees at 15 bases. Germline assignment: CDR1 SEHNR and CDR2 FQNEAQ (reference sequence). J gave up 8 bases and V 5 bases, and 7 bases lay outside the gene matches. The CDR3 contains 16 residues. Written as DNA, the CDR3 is TGTGCCAGCAGCCGCGGACTAGCGGGGGGGGGAGATGAGCAGTTCTTC. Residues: CASSRGLAGGGDEQFF.

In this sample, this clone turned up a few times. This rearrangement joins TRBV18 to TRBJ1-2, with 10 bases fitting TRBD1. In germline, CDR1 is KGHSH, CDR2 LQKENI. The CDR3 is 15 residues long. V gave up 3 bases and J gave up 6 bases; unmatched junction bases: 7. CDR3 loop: CASSPVSGQGDGYTF. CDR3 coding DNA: TGTGCCAGCTCACCCGTGAGCGGACAGGGGGATGGCTACACCTTC. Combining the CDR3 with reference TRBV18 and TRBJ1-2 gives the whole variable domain NAGVMQNPRHLVRRRGQEARLRCSPMKGHSHVYWYRQLPEEGLKFMVYLQKENIIDESGMPKERFSAEFPKEGPSILRIQQVVRGDSAAYFCASSPVSGQGDGYTFGSGTRLTVV.

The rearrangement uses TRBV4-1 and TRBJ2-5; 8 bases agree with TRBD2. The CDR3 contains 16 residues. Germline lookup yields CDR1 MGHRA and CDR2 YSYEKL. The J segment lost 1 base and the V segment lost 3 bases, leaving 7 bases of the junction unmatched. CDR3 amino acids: CASSQAVAGPQETQYF. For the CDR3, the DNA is TGCGCCAGCAGCCAGGCGGTAGCGGGGCCCCAAGAGACCCAGTACTTC.

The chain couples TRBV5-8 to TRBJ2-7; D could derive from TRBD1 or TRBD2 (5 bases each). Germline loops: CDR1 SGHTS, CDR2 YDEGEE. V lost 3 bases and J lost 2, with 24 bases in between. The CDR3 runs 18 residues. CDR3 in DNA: TGTGCCAGCAGCTGGGGGTTTAGGGATCTCGTGCTAACCTACGAGCAGTACTTC. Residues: CASSWGFRDLVLTYEQYF.

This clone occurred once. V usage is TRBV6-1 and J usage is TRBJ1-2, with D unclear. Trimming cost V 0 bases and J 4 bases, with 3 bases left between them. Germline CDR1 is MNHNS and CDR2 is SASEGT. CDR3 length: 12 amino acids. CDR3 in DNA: TGTGCCAGCAGTGAAGCTGCCTATGGCTACACCTTC. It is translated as CASSEAAYGYTF.

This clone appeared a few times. The CDR3 DNA is TGTGCCAGCTCCCAACAGACCCCCGGGCGAATGTACTATGGCTACACCTTC. It specifies CASSQQTPGRMYYGYTF. J is TRBJ1-2 and V is TRBV18; D remains unclear. There are 17 residues in the CDR3. V lost 6 bases and J 3 bases, leaving 23 bases between the germline ends. Germline V lookup: CDR1 KGHSH, CDR2 LQKENI. The whole variable domain, filled in from reference TRBV18 and TRBJ1-2, reads NAGVMQNPRHLVRRRGQEARLRCSPMKGHSHVYWYRQLPEEGLKFMVYLQKENIIDESGMPKERFSAEFPKEGPSILRIQQVVRGDSAAYFCASSQQTPGRMYYGYTFGSGTRLTVV.

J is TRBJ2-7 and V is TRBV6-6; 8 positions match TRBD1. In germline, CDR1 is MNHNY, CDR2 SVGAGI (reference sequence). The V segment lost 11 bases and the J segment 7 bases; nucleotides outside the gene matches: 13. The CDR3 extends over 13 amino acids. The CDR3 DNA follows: TGTGCCGTTTTCTCTCTGACAGGGGATGAGCAGTACTTC. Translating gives CAVFSLTGDEQYF.

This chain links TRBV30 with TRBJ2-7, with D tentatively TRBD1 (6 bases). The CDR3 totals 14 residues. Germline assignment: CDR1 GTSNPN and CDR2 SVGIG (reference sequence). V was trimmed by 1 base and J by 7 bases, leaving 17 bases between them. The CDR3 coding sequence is TGTGCCTGGAGTGAAGGAGGACAGTTAACGGAGCAGTACTTC. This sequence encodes CAWSEGGQLTEQYF.

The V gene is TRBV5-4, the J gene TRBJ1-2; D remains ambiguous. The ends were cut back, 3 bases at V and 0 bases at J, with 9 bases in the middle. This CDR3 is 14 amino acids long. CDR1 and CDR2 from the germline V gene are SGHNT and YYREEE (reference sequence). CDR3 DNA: TGTGCCAGCAGCTCCAGGACCGCTAACTATGGCTACACCTTC. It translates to CASSSRTANYGYTF.